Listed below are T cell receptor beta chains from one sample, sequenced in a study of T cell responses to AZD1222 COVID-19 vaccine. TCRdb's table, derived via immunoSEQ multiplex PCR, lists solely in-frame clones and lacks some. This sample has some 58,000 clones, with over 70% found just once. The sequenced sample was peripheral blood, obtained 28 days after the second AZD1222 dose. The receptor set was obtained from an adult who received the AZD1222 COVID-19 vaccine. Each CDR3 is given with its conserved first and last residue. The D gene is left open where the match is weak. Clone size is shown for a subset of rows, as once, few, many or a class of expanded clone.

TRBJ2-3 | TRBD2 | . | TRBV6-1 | TGTGCCAGCAGTGGGACTAGCGGCCCCCTTCTTAGCACAGATACGCAGTATTTT | CASSGTSGPLLSTDTQYF
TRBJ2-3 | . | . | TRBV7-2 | TGTGCCAGCAGCTTCACAGATACGCAGTATTTT | CASSFTDTQYF
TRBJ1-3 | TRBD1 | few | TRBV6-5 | TGTGCCAGCACCGGACAGGGGGGAAACACCATATATTTT | CASTGQGGNTIYF
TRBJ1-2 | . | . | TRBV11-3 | TGTGCCAGCAGCTTAGACTGCTCGGGACTTCGGGGGGCTAACTATGGCTACACCTTC | CASSLDCSGLRGANYGYTF
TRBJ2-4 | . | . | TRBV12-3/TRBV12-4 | TGTGCCAGCAGTTTCCCCGGGACCAACATTCAGTACTTC | CASSFPGTNIQYF
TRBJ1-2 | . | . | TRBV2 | TGTGCCAGCAGTGAAGCCCGGGACAACTATGGCTACACCTTC | CASSEARDNYGYTF
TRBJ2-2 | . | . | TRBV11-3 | TGTGCCAGCAGCTTTGGCTCTACTAACACCGGGGAGCTGTTTTTT | CASSFGSTNTGELFF
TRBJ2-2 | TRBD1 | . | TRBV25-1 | TGTGCCAGCAGCCGGGACAGGGTCACCGGGGAGCTGTTTTTT | CASSRDRVTGELFF
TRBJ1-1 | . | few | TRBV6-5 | TGTGCCAGCAGTTACTCGGCCCAGGGGAACACTGAAGCTTTCTTT | CASSYSAQGNTEAFF
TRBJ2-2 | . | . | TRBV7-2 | TGTGCCAGCAGCTTCTACTACGGGGAGCTGTTTTTT | CASSFYYGELFF
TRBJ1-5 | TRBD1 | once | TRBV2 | TGTGCCAGCAGTGAAGTCCGGACAGGGGGCACTCAGCCCCAGCATTTT | CASSEVRTGGTQPQHF
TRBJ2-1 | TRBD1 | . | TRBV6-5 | TGTGCCAGCATCGGGACAGGGATAAACAATGAGCAGTTCTTC | CASIGTGINNEQFF
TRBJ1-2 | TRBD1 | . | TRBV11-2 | TGTGCCAGTAAGGGGGCTTTTGTCTATGGCTACACCTTC | CASKGAFVYGYTF
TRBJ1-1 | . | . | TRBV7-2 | TGTGCCAGCAGCTTACCTCGGCAGGGCACTGAAGCTTTCTTT | CASSLPRQGTEAFF
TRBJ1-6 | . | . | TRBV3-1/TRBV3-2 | TGTGCCAGCAGCCTGAAAGGGGAGGGGTCCCGGCTCCACTTT | CASSLKGEGSRLHF
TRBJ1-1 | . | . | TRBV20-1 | TGCAGTGGTTTGAACACTGAAGCTTTCTTT | CSGLNTEAFF
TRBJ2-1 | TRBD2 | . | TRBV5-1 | TGCGCCAGCAGCCTCAGGACTAGCGGGAGGTCCAATGAGCAGTTCTTC | CASSLRTSGRSNEQFF
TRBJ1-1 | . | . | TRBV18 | TGTGCCAGCTCGCCGGACGTGGAGGCTTTCTTT | CASSPDVEAFF
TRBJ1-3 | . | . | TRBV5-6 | TGTGCCAGCAGCAACCCGGGACAACCCTCTGGAAACACCATATATTTT | CASSNPGQPSGNTIYF
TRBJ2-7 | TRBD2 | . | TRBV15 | TGTGCCACCAGCAGAGATTGGGAGGGATACGAGCAGTACTTC | CATSRDWEGYEQYF
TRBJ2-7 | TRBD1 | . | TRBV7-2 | TGTGCCAGCAGCTTAAGGACAGGGGAAACCTACGAGCAGTACTTC | CASSLRTGETYEQYF
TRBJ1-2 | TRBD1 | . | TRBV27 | TGTGCCAGCAGTTTATCACGCATGACAGGGCTCTATGGCTACACCTTC | CASSLSRMTGLYGYTF
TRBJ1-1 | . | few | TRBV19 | TGTGCCAGTAGTATTGGACGGGGGACTGAAGCTTTCTTT | CASSIGRGTEAFF
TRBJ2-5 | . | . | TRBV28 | TGTGCCAGCAGTCATAGACAGGGAGCGGGCCAAGAGACCCAGTACTTC | CASSHRQGAGQETQYF
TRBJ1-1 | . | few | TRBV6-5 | TGTGCCAGCAGCCTTCTGCCAGGGGACACTGAAGCTTTCTTT | CASSLLPGDTEAFF
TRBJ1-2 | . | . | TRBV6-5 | TGTGCCAGCAGCCCGGATTACGGCTACACCTTC | CASSPDYGYTF
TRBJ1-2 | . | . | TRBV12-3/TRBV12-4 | TGTGCCAGCAGACCCCCTATCGGTAACCTCACCTTC | CASRPPIGNLTF
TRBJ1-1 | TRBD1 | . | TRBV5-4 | TGTGCCAGCAGCCCAGACAGGGGCGACACTGAAGCTTTCTTT | CASSPDRGDTEAFF
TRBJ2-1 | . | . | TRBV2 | TGTGCCAGCAGTGAACAGGGAAGCTCCTACAATGAGCAGTTCTTC | CASSEQGSSYNEQFF
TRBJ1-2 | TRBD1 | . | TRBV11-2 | TGTGCCAGCAGCATAGACAGAGGGGGCTACTATGGCTACACCTTC | CASSIDRGGYYGYTF
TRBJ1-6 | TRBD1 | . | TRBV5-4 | TGTGCCAGCAGCTTAGGAGGGACAGGGTATTCACCCCTCCACTTT | CASSLGGTGYSPLHF